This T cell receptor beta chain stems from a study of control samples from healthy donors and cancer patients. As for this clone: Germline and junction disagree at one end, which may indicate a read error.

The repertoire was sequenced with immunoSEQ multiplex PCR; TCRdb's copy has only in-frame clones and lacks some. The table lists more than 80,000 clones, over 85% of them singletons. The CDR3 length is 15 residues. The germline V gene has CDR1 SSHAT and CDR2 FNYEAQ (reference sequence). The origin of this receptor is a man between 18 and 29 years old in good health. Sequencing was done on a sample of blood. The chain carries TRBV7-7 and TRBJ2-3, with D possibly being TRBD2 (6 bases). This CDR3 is CASSRSRLVQDTQYF. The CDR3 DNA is TGTGCTAGCAGCAGATCCCGACTAGTTCAAGATACGCAGTATTTT.